Following are 20 T cell receptor beta chains from one sample sequenced in a study of T cell repertoires in cytomegalovirus infection. MiXCR, run by TCRdb on the reads, gives a single entry per CDR3 protein. The sample includes approximately 770,000 distinct CDR3 sequences, 25% to 35% of them seen just once. No antigen is known for these receptors. The sample consisted of cultured CD8+ T cells from PBMCs, taken from culture after CMV antigen stimulation. These receptors all come from a human donor in good health (CMV status not recorded). Some clones in this sample may be carry-over from other donors' samples.

For the CDR3, the DNA is TGTGCCAGCAGCCTTCAGGGAACGGGGAATGAGCAGTTCTTC. Its translation is CASSLQGTGNEQFF. The V call is TRBV6-5, the J call TRBJ2-1; the D gene could be TRBD1 or TRBD2 (5 bases each). The ends were cut back, 6 bases at V and 7 bases at J, with 16 bases in the middle. Germline CDR1 and CDR2: MNHEY and SVGAGI. This CDR3 is 14 amino acids long.

Only a few counts were recorded for this clonotype. This chain links TRBV4-3 with TRBJ2-7, with no clear D. The CDR3 is made up of 13 amino acids. The germline V gene has CDR1 LGHNA and CDR2 YSLEER. Between the trimmed V and J ends, which lost 3 bases and 6 bases, there was a span of 12 bases. In DNA form, the CDR3 reads TGCGCCAGCAGCCAGGAAAGGGTGTCCGAGCAGTACGTC. The encoded protein is CASSQERVSEQYV.

A single count supports this clonotype. The chain joins TRBV2 to TRBJ2-7; D possibly matches TRBD1 or TRBD2 (5 bases each). The CDR3 is made up of 13 amino acids. Germline CDR1 reads SNHLY; CDR2 reads FYNNEI. V gave up 7 bases and J gave up 4 bases, with 14 bases separating them. CDR3 sequence (DNA): TGTGCCAGCAAGGGAAGAGGGGCTTACGAGCAGTACTTC. Its translation is CASKGRGAYEQYF.

This clonotype has at least ten counts. The chain is built from TRBV24-1 and TRBJ2-2, with a tentative D call TRBD2 (5 bases). Germline V CDR1 and CDR2: KGHDR, SFDVKD. The CDR3 runs 17 residues. Trimming shortened V by 3 bases and J by 0 bases, and 13 bases separated the two germline ends. CDR3 coding DNA: TGTGCCACCAGTGATCGGGAAGGTCCCGCGAACACCGGGGAGCTGTTTTTT. Residues: CATSDREGPANTGELFF.

The V and J genes are TRBV11-2 and TRBJ2-7; the D is unclear. This CDR3 region has 15 residues. Germline loops: CDR1 SGHAT, CDR2 FQNNGV. V lost 4 bases and J 2 bases, leaving 15 bases between the germline ends. The CDR3 reads CASSSLERSPYEQYV. In DNA form, the CDR3 reads TGTGCCAGCAGCTCATTAGAGAGGTCTCCCTACGAGCAGTACGTC.

This chain links TRBV19 with TRBJ2-1; D gene unclear. Deletions cut 2 bases from V and 15 bases from J, with 26 bases between. Per germline, CDR1 LNHDA and CDR2 SQIVND (reference sequence). The CDR3 runs 16 residues. CDR3: CASSIYIAPPQSPTFF. The CDR3 nucleotides are TGTGCCAGTAGTATATATATTGCCCCCCCTCAATCCCCGACGTTCTTC.

This clonotype has ten or more counts. The V call is TRBV7-8, the J call TRBJ2-1; 9 bases match TRBD2. This CDR3 contains 18 residues. After removal of 1 base from V and 4 bases from J, the junction contained 11 bases not matched to a gene. Germline CDR1 and CDR2: SGHVS and FQNEAQ. The CDR3 loop reads CASSLGEGAGGPYNEQFF. The CDR3 nucleotides read TGTGCCAGCAGCTTAGGAGAAGGAGCGGGGGGACCTTACAATGAGCAGTTCTTC.

The CDR3 loop is CASSVPRDGGRLNYGYTF. DNA for the CDR3: TGTGCCAGCAGCGTACCCCGTGATGGGGGGAGGCTTAACTATGGCTACACCTTC. The chain combines TRBV9 with TRBJ1-2, with a possible D match to TRBD1 (5 bases). The germline gives CDR1 SGDLS, CDR2 YYNGEE. There are 18 residues in the CDR3. V dropped 1 base and J dropped 1 base, with 20 bases sitting between them. The full variable domain, rest sourced from reference TRBV9 and TRBJ1-2, is DSGVTQTPKHLITATGQRVTLRCSPRSGDLSVYWYQQSLDQGLQFLIQYYNGEERAKGNILERFSAQQFPDLHSELNLSSLELGDSALYFCASSVPRDGGRLNYGYTFGSGTRLTVV.

This rearrangement joins TRBV6-5 to TRBJ2-5; no reliable D call. The CDR3 contains 14 residues. The V gene's germline CDR1 is MNHEY and CDR2 SVGAGI. The V end lost 10 bases, the J end lost 0 bases, and 15 bases lay between the germline ends. The CDR3, as DNA: TGTGCCACCAAGGGAACACCTTACCAAGAGACCCAGTACTTC. This translates into CATKGTPYQETQYF.

The J gene is TRBJ2-7, the V gene TRBV12-5, with unresolved D. V lost 3 bases and J lost 0, with 6 bases in between. The germline gives CDR1 LGHNT, CDR2 FRNRAP. The CDR3 covers 13 residues. CDR3 DNA: TGTGCTAGTGGTTTTGAGACCTCCTACGAGCAGTACTTC. This sequence encodes CASGFETSYEQYF.

In its sample, this clonotype was seen a few times. The chain recombines TRBV19 with TRBJ2-1; D assignment may be TRBD1 or TRBD2 (5 bases each). CDR1 LNHDA and CDR2 SQIVND come from the germline V gene (reference sequence). CDR3 size: 13 residues. V lost 9 bases, J lost 5 bases, and 14 bases lay in between. CDR3 sequence: CASLGATDNEQFF. CDR3 DNA sequence: TGTGCCAGCCTCGGGGCGACAGACAATGAGCAGTTCTTC.

This clonotype was counted only a few times. The chain couples TRBV28 to TRBJ1-5, with D possibly TRBD1 on 5 matching bases. This CDR3 has 14 residues. The V and J ends lost 1 base and 4 bases respectively, with 8 bases between them. Germline V gene sequence: CDR1 MDHEN, CDR2 SYDVKM. CDR3 coding DNA: TGTGCCAGCAGTTTATTAGGGGCAAATCAGCCCCAGCATTTT. It translates to CASSLLGANQPQHF. The variable domain in full, with the rest retrieved from reference TRBV28 and TRBJ1-5, is DVKVTQSSRYLVKRTGEKVFLECVQDMDHENMFWYRQDPGLGLRLIYFSYDVKMKEKGDIPEGYSVSREKKERFSLILESASTNQTSMYLCASSLLGANQPQHFGDGTRLSIL.

This clonotype was observed a few times. The V gene is TRBV5-1, the J gene TRBJ2-3, with no clear D. Trimming removed 1 base at V and 2 bases at J, with 8 bases between. The CDR3 sequence is 14 residues long. The germline CDR1 and CDR2 sequences are SGHRS and YFSETQ. Here the CDR3 reads CASSLKFYTDTQYF. In DNA form, the CDR3 reads TGCGCCAGCAGCTTGAAGTTCTACACAGATACGCAGTATTTT.

Worth noting for this clonotype: At one boundary the junction diverges from the germline segment, which might be a read error. V is TRBV10-2 and J is TRBJ2-1; no firm D call. Looked up from germline, CDR1 is WSHSY and CDR2 is SAAADI. The CDR3 has 10 residues. The CDR3 region is CASSDNERFF. The CDR3 DNA is TGCGCCAGCAGTGACAATGAGCGGTTCTTC.

The rearrangement links TRBV12-3 or TRBV12-4 to TRBJ1-1, with 9 bases that match TRBD1. V gave up 7 bases and J gave up 4 bases; unmatched junction bases: 10. The CDR3 runs 15 residues. This CDR3 reads CASIPTGGRGTEAFF. As DNA, the CDR3 is TGTGCCAGCATTCCCACAGGGGGCCGGGGCACTGAAGCTTTCTTT.

This clonotype was detected a few times. CDR3: CASSYSRQAPSYEQYV. The CDR3 DNA reads TGTGCCAGCAGTTACTCCCGACAGGCCCCTTCCTACGAGCAGTACGTC. This sequence joins TRBV6-6 and TRBJ2-7; the D gene is possibly TRBD1 (6 bases). The CDR3 extends over 16 amino acids. Germline values: CDR1 MNHNY, CDR2 SVGAGI (reference sequence). The V end lost 0 bases, the J end lost 1 base, and 13 bases lay between the germline ends.

CDR3 residues: CASSLRTGRKAFF. Written as DNA, the CDR3 is TGTGCCAGCAGTTTACGGACAGGGAGAAAAGCTTTCTTT. The gene calls are TRBV27 and TRBJ1-1, with TRBD1 identical over 8 bases. In germline, CDR1 is MNHEY, CDR2 SMNVEV (reference sequence). The trim removed 2 bases at V and 9 bases at J, leaving 5 bases unmatched. The CDR3 is 13 amino acids.

With regard to this clonotype: The junction differs from germline at one of its ends, possibly a read error. The genes are TRBV15 and TRBJ1-1, with D uncertain. The CDR3 loop spans 14 amino acids. Germline assignment: CDR1 LNHNV and CDR2 YYDKDF (reference sequence). CDR3 amino acids: CAASSRGTDTEAFF. The CDR3 DNA sequence: TGTGCCGCCAGCAGCCGGGGTACGGACACTGAAGCTTTCTTT. Full variable domain (remainder filled in from reference TRBV15 and TRBJ1-1): DAMVIQNPRYQVTQFGKPVTLSCSQTLNHNVMYWYQQKSSQAPKLLFHYYDKDFNNEADTPDNFQSRRPNTSFCFLDIRSPGLGDTAMYLCAASSRGTDTEAFFGQGTRLTVV.

This clonotype has at least ten counts. The rearrangement uses TRBV7-8 and TRBJ1-1, with D uncertain. Trimming took 7 bases from V and 4 from J, leaving 10 bases between them. The germline CDR1 and CDR2 sequences are SGHVS and FQNEAQ. This CDR3 region has 12 residues. CDR3 residues: CASIGGGTEAFF. The CDR3 region has the DNA TGTGCCAGCATAGGAGGTGGCACTGAAGCTTTCTTT.

The chain recombines TRBV6-5 with TRBJ2-5; perhaps TRBD1 as D (5 bases). The CDR3 length is 13 residues. Germline-derived CDR1 and CDR2 are MNHEY and SVGAGI. Between the trimmed V and J ends, which lost 0 bases and 5 bases, there was a span of 7 bases. Here the CDR3 reads CASSYSGHETQYF. The CDR3, as DNA: TGTGCCAGCAGTTACTCGGGGCATGAGACCCAGTACTTC.